The T cell receptor (beta chain) under discussion was sequenced for a study of cytomegalovirus exposure and HLA in healthy donors. Findings of the study overall: There were some 150 TCR beta chains listed as cytomegalovirus-associated. 87-base-pair reads could not separate some V segments, including TRBV6-2 and TRBV6-3. The majority of CMV-associated TCR beta chains were reported as apparently HLA-restricted in a later analysis.

Notes on this clone: Its antigen is currently unknown.

PCR amplification relied on 60 Vbeta primers (plus 13 Jbeta primers). TCRdb's copy holds only in-frame clones and misses some; the assay was immunoSEQ multiplex PCR. The sample carries about 89,000 clones, roughly two thirds recorded once. Each donor was healthy, and each was a bone marrow donor. Germline loops: CDR1 LGHNA, CDR2 YNFKEQ. The CDR3 totals 18 residues. Losses at the gene ends were 0 bases for V and 4 bases for J; bases not matched to a gene: 6. This chain links TRBV4-2 with TRBJ2-5; 15 bases agree with TRBD2. Sequencing was carried out using PBMCs. The TCR was taken from a human donor in good health. This chain's CDR3 is CASSQDGGLAGGGETQYF. The CDR3 DNA follows: TGTGCCAGCAGCCAAGATGGGGGACTAGCGGGGGGTGGAGAGACCCAGTACTTC.